This T cell receptor beta chain was sequenced during a study of sequential checkpoint blockade in melanoma. Overall study: Arm A got nivolumab then ipilimumab; arm B the reverse, 1:1.

This clone was recorded a few times. Sequenced by immunoSEQ multiplex PCR; TCRdb stores in-frame clones only, minus some. The sample yields 35,000 to 40,000 clones, 32% seen once. The sample's treatment: randomized to nivolumab then ipilimumab (arm A) or the reverse (arm B). With 5 bases removed from V and 3 bases from J, the gap between germline ends came to 12 bases. Germline V CDR1 and CDR2: SGHNT, YENEEA. The length of the CDR3 is 14 residues. The sequence came from a human donor with melanoma. Here the sequenced sample was tumor tissue (inferred from file names), taken from a patient given nivolumab and ipilimumab in sequence. The chain combines TRBV11-3 with TRBJ2-3; TRBD1 is a possible D gene (5 bases). The CDR3 nucleotides read TGTGCCAGCAGCCACTGGGCAGGGACAGATACGCAGTATTTT. Translating gives CASSHWAGTDTQYF.